Included here is one T cell receptor (beta chain) sequence, with context. No cognate antigen has been identified for it. No much larger clone is present one base from it, and per-base qualities are unavailable. Preparation of the library involved 5' RACE. TCRdb shows the sequencer as Illumina HiSeq 2000. A universal primer binding site was added through template switching, and the final cDNA carried a unique molecular identifier so that TCR cDNA molecules could be counted accurately. Specific primers in the conserved constant-segment region were used to synthesize first-strand cDNA for TCR alpha and beta chains. To control for contamination, every cDNA library carried two barcodes: a SMART-Mk sample barcode plus Illumina barcodes. TruSeq adapter sequences and Illumina sample barcodes were added in two successive PCR steps. Sequencing of the TCR alpha and beta cDNA libraries was done on the Illumina HiSeq platform using custom primers. The published analysis was carried out like this. MiGEC processed the raw reads to extract unique molecular identifiers, while MiXCR was used to determine the CDR3 positions. For each individual, recombination models were inferred using an EM algorithm with the repgenHMM and IGoR tools. The tcR package in R was used for shared clonotype analysis, with sharing normalized by the product of cloneset sizes. Out-of-frame nonproductive sequences were analyzed to study raw recombination free of thymic and clonal selection effects. TCRdb reprocessing: public reads trimmed at Q25 with fastp, clones called with MiXCR, in-frame beta chains kept. Merged by CDR3 protein, the rows form single entries marked with the most common genes and DNA. It is TCRdb's table, rather than the study itself, that gives the V and J calls and clone size. The sample table records approximately 680,000 distinct CDR3 sequences; under 8.5% of these occur just once. The ten largest clones capture roughly 1.6% of the sample.

The germline ends are 11 bases apart after V is trimmed by 4 bases and J by 2 bases. Via the germline V gene (reference sequence), CDR1 is LGHDT and CDR2 YNNKEL. Measured from the cysteine to the phenylalanine, the CDR3 is 14 residues long. The CDR3 DNA has 42 bases and is translated from base 1. Only healthy Caucasian donors were included. Three pairs of female monozygotic twins, all aged roughly 18 to 30 years, made up the twin cohort. Peripheral blood mononuclear cells were the source from which RNA for the TCR libraries was isolated. The data were obtained in a study of identical twins (dated by TCRdb to 2015 to 2016). As for the study more broadly: To test whether fetal clonotypes persist, the study used deep sequencing on TCR alpha and beta repertoires from monozygotic twins, unrelated adults of various ages, and cord blood. To rule out contamination, the twin experiments were replicated at different times with different library preparation protocols.

On the study overall, not on this receptor specifically: Fewer insertions were carried by abundant cord blood beta clonotypes; a weaker similar trend was observed in young adult naive repertoires, while no such trend was observed in memory repertoires. In monozygotic twins, out-of-frame TCR alpha sharing was systematically underestimated by recombination models, although the models agreed with sharing between unrelated individuals. Invariant T cells such as MAIT and iNKT could partly confound zero-insertion analyses, though diverse VJ usage argued against this for most clonotypes. The excess sharing between twins in beta out-of-frame sequences was weaker because fewer shared sequences reduced the signal-to-noise ratio. Because the same donors could not be followed over many years, the conclusions relied on cross-sectional statistical analysis. Compared with coincidental sharing between unrelated individuals, out-of-frame TCR alpha sequences shared between twins had an excess of sequences with low generation probability.

These data were likewise used in another study, on yellow fever vaccine responses in identical twins. Per that second paper: According to the authors, in identical twins the way T cells responded to vaccination appeared partly convergent and partly personalized. The study precisely tracked vaccine-responding T cell clones in identical twins.

The chain links TRBV3-1 with TRBJ2-5, and perhaps TRBD2 as D gene, on 5 matching bases. This clonotype was obtained from a woman aged 18-29 years in good health. Sequencing was done on a sample of PBMCs. The nucleotide sequence is TGTGCCAGCAGCCGCCGTCCGGGGCAAGAGACCCAGTACTTC. It encodes CASSRRPGQETQYF.